The 28 T cell receptor beta chains below all came from one sample that was sequenced in a study of CD8 T cells in Susac syndrome. Random hexamers served to reverse transcribe roughly 0.5 to 1 ug RNA. TCRdb fed the immunoSEQ multiplex PCR reads into MiXCR, producing one record per CDR3 protein. The sample has about 120,000 distinct CDR3 sequences; roughly 91% are singletons. What was sequenced was CD4+ T cells from PBMCs. The source is a human donor in good health.

The chain recombines TRBV20-1 with TRBJ2-7; 9 bases line up with TRBD2. Per the germline V gene, CDR1 is DFQATT and CDR2 is SNEGSKA (reference sequence). The CDR3 covers 14 residues. Trimming at V came to 1 base and at J to 3 bases, leaving 4 bases not matched to a gene. CDR3 bases: TGCAGTGCTAGAGTTGCGGGGGGGGTCTACGAGCAGTACTTC. The encoded protein is CSARVAGGVYEQYF.

The chain carries TRBV20-1 and TRBJ1-1, with TRBD1 as a possible D gene (6 bases). The CDR3 is 14 residues long. Germline lookup yields CDR1 DFQATT and CDR2 SNEGSKA (reference sequence). Trimming removed 1 base from V and 5 bases from J, with 14 bases in between. The CDR3 spells CSARAAGAGTEAFF. The DNA for the CDR3 is TGCAGTGCTAGAGCTGCGGGGGCTGGGACTGAAGCTTTCTTT.

The V gene is TRBV2, the J gene TRBJ1-2; D is possibly TRBD1 (6 bases). V lost 0 bases, J lost 7 bases, and 12 bases lay in between. This CDR3 spans 14 amino acids. Per germline, CDR1 SNHLY and CDR2 FYNNEI. CDR3: CASSEATRGSGYTF. The CDR3 bases are TGTGCCAGCAGTGAAGCTACCAGGGGTTCTGGCTACACCTTC.

The chain combines TRBV5-6 with TRBJ2-1; D remains ambiguous. The CDR3 is made up of 13 amino acids. Germline lookup yields CDR1 SGHDT and CDR2 YYEEEE. V was shortened by 1 base and J by 7 bases, with 9 bases between the two germline ends. The DNA for the CDR3 is TGTGCCAGCAGCTTGTTCCTAGGGAATGAGCAGTTCTTC. Amino acid sequence: CASSLFLGNEQFF.

This sequence joins TRBV20-1 and TRBJ2-7, with TRBD2 as a possible D gene (5 bases). The germline CDR1 and CDR2 sequences are DFQATT and SNEGSKA (reference sequence). Trimming took off 6 bases at V and 4 bases at J, with 16 bases between the two ends. The CDR3 is made up of 13 amino acids. CDR3 sequence (DNA): TGCAGTGCGAGAACGGGATCCCGTTACGAGCAGTACTTC. This translates into CSARTGSRYEQYF.

The chain uses TRBV10-3 and TRBJ2-2; D uncertain. The CDR3 is 12 residues long. Germline loops: CDR1 ENHRY, CDR2 SYGVKD. The V and J ends lost 5 bases and 7 bases respectively, with 8 bases between them. DNA for the CDR3: TGTGCCATCAGTCACACGGACGGGGAGCTGTTTTTT. It encodes CAISHTDGELFF.

This rearrangement joins TRBV7-9 to TRBJ2-3, with 14 bases lining up with TRBD2. CDR1 and CDR2 from the germline V gene are SEHNR and FQNEAQ (reference sequence). CDR3 size: 18 residues. The ends lost 10 bases at V and 6 bases at J; junction bases unmatched: 18. The CDR3 nucleotides read TGTGCCACTTATCGAGTTTCCGGGACTAGCGGGAGCGTTGATACGCAGTATTTT. Its translation is CATYRVSGTSGSVDTQYF. The entire variable domain, with the rest obtained from reference TRBV7-9 and TRBJ2-3, is as follows: DTGVSQNPRHKITKRGQNVTFRCDPISEHNRLYWYRQTLGQGPEFLTYFQNEAQLEKSRLLSDRFSAERPKGSFSTLEIQRTEQGDSAMYLCATYRVSGTSGSVDTQYFGPGTRLTVL.

The V call is TRBV7-9, the J call TRBJ1-2, with D possibly being TRBD1 (6 bases). V was shortened by 4 bases and J by 8 bases, with 14 bases between the two germline ends. This CDR3 contains 13 residues. Germline values: CDR1 SEHNR, CDR2 FQNEAQ (reference sequence). CDR3 sequence (DNA): TGTGCCAGCAGCTCCCAACAGGGAACGGGCTACACCTTC. Protein product: CASSSQQGTGYTF. Full variable domain (missing parts from reference TRBV7-9 and TRBJ1-2): DTGVSQNPRHKITKRGQNVTFRCDPISEHNRLYWYRQTLGQGPEFLTYFQNEAQLEKSRLLSDRFSAERPKGSFSTLEIQRTEQGDSAMYLCASSSQQGTGYTFGSGTRLTVV.

The chain employs TRBV2 and TRBJ1-6; D is perhaps TRBD1 (6 bases). V lost 0 bases, J lost 7 bases, and 13 bases lay in between. The CDR3 is made up of 16 amino acids. Looked up from germline, CDR1 is SNHLY and CDR2 is FYNNEI. CDR3 sequence: CASSEALGGLNSPLHF. CDR3 sequence (DNA): TGTGCCAGCAGTGAAGCGCTGGGGGGCTTGAATTCACCCCTCCACTTT.

The chain joins TRBV7-2 to TRBJ2-1; 12 nucleotides match TRBD2. J was trimmed by 10 bases and V by 0 bases; bases with no gene match: 4. This CDR3 is built from 15 residues. Germline loops: CDR1 SGHTA, CDR2 FQGNSA. The CDR3 sequence: CASSLAGTSGREQFF. CDR3 bases: TGTGCCAGCAGCTTAGCCGGGACTAGCGGGCGAGAGCAGTTCTTC.

The chain uses TRBV7-3 and TRBJ2-3; D remains ambiguous. Germline V CDR1 and CDR2: SGHTA, FQGTGA. CDR3 length: 16 residues. Trimming took off 3 bases at V and 1 base at J, with 14 bases between the two ends. As DNA, the CDR3 is TGTGCCAGCAGCTTTAACGTAGGGCAGGGCACAGATACGCAGTATTTT. Protein: CASSFNVGQGTDTQYF.

This clonotype was recorded once. V is TRBV19 and J is TRBJ1-5; D gene ambiguous. Germline CDR1 reads LNHDA; CDR2 reads SQIVND (reference sequence). This CDR3 is 14 amino acids long. Between the trimmed V and J ends, which lost 4 bases and 6 bases, there was a span of 13 bases. CDR3 in amino acids: CASSTSPVGQPQHF. As DNA, the CDR3 is TGTGCCAGTAGTACATCCCCAGTTGGTCAGCCCCAGCATTTT.

The CDR3 sequence: CSVEGTGESYNEQFF. The CDR3 DNA follows: TGCAGCGTTGAAGGGACAGGGGAGTCCTACAATGAGCAGTTCTTC. The V and J genes are TRBV29-1 and TRBJ2-1; 9 bases match TRBD1. This CDR3 region has 15 residues. Germline loops: CDR1 SQVTM, CDR2 ANQGSEA. After removal of 1 base from V and 1 base from J, the junction contained 2 bases not matched to a gene.

The chain recombines TRBV27 with TRBJ1-1; 8 bases are shared with TRBD1. The CDR3 runs 14 residues. V dropped 3 bases and J dropped 5; count of bases not matched to a gene: 5. Germline-derived CDR1 and CDR2 are MNHEY and SMNVEV (reference sequence). Here the CDR3 DNA reads TGTGCCAGCAGTTTCACAGGGGGGAGAACTGAAGCTTTCTTT. This encodes CASSFTGGRTEAFF.

The CDR3 sequence is CASSQDLSGRVEAFF. The CDR3 nucleotides read TGCGCCAGCAGCCAAGATCTTTCGGGCCGCGTTGAAGCTTTCTTT. The rearrangement joins TRBV4-3 to TRBJ1-1; no reliable D call. The CDR3 covers 15 residues. In germline, CDR1 is LGHNA, CDR2 YSLEER. Deletions cut 0 bases from V and 7 bases from J, with 15 bases between.

This clonotype is a singleton in its sample. The rearrangement joins TRBV2 to TRBJ2-7, with TRBD1 matching over 7 bases. After removal of 1 base from V and 2 bases from J, the junction contained 5 bases not matched to a gene. Germline V gene data show CDR1 as SNHLY and CDR2 as FYNNEI. This CDR3 is built from 15 residues. CDR3 residues: CASSEGDRFPYEQYF. The CDR3 DNA reads as TGTGCCAGCAGTGAAGGGGACAGATTCCCCTACGAGCAGTACTTC. Full variable domain (missing parts from reference TRBV2 and TRBJ2-7): EPEVTQTPSHQVTQMGQEVILRCVPISNHLYFYWYRQILGQKVEFLVSFYNNEISEKSEIFDDQFSVERPDGSNFTLKIRSTKLEDSAMYFCASSEGDRFPYEQYFGPGTRLTVT.

The chain has TRBV18 and TRBJ1-1; no firm D call. The germline CDR1 and CDR2 sequences are KGHSH and LQKENI. This CDR3 is built from 13 residues. V dropped 3 bases and J dropped 1 base, with 6 bases sitting between them. CDR3 coding DNA: TGTGCCAGCTCACCGGTACGGAACACTGAAGCTTTCTTT. Its protein product is CASSPVRNTEAFF.

V usage is TRBV12-3 or TRBV12-4 and J usage is TRBJ2-1, with 11 bases matching TRBD2. J gave up 7 bases and V 5 bases, and 13 bases lay outside the gene matches. The CDR3 has 17 amino acids. DNA for the CDR3: TGTGCCAGCAGTAGTTTTCTGACTAGCGGGGTGATTAATGAGCAGTTCTTC. It yields the protein CASSSFLTSGVINEQFF.

The chain couples TRBV9 to TRBJ2-4; D is possibly TRBD2 (7 bases). The CDR3 runs to 15 residues. CDR1 is SGDLS and CDR2 is YYNGEE in the germline V gene. Trimming stripped 4 bases from V and 1 base from J, with 12 bases between. The CDR3 DNA is TGTGCCAGCAGCCCGGGGAGGGGGGCCAAAAACATTCAGTACTTC. Translation gives CASSPGRGAKNIQYF.

With respect to this clonotype: A read error may account for a junction end that differs from germline. This chain connects TRBV28 to TRBJ2-7; TRBD1 matches at 8 bases. Germline V gene data show CDR1 as MDHEN and CDR2 as SYDVKM. The CDR3 covers 17 residues. Here the CDR3 reads CVSKGGTGRPSTYEQYF. The CDR3 DNA is TGTGTCAGCAAAGGTGGGACAGGACGACCTTCTACCTACGAGCAGTACTTC.

The V call is TRBV5-1, the J call TRBJ1-1; D not certain. The CDR3 has 14 amino acids. In germline, CDR1 is SGHRS, CDR2 YFSETQ. Trimming stripped 0 bases from V and 3 bases from J, with 9 bases between. The DNA for the CDR3 is TGCGCCAGCAGCTTGGGGGAATGGGACACTGAAGCTTTCTTT. Translating it yields CASSLGEWDTEAFF. Full variable domain (remainder filled in from reference TRBV5-1 and TRBJ1-1): KAGVTQTPRYLIKTRGQQVTLSCSPISGHRSVSWYQQTPGQGLQFLFEYFSETQRNKGNFPGRFSGRQFSNSRSEMNVSTLELGDSALYLCASSLGEWDTEAFFGQGTRLTVV.

The chain is built from TRBV28 and TRBJ1-1; 10 nucleotides align to TRBD1. V dropped 6 bases and J dropped 0; count of bases not matched to a gene: 7. The CDR3 is 16 residues long. Germline CDR1 and CDR2: MDHEN and SYDVKM. CDR3 sequence: CASRRTGGPMNTEAFF. CDR3 nucleotide sequence: TGTGCCAGCAGAAGGACAGGGGGACCGATGAACACTGAAGCTTTCTTT.

The CDR3 DNA reads TGTGCCAGCACCGATAACACCGGGGAGCTGTTTTTT. Protein product: CASTDNTGELFF. The V and J genes are TRBV5-6 and TRBJ2-2; no definite D call. The CDR3 has 12 amino acids. Germline loops: CDR1 SGHDT, CDR2 YYEEEE. Trimming cost V 6 bases and J 2 bases, with 5 bases left between them.

The chain couples TRBV7-8 to TRBJ1-1; D is uncertain. V was cut by 0 bases and J by 8 bases, with 10 bases left in between. The germline V gene encodes CDR1 SGHVS and CDR2 FQNEAQ. CDR3 length: 13 residues. DNA of the CDR3: TGTGCCAGCAGCTTAGCGGGAACGGCAGAAGCTTTCTTT. Its translation: CASSLAGTAEAFF. Together with reference TRBV7-8 and TRBJ1-1, the CDR3 gives the full variable domain: GAGVSQSPRYKVAKRGQDVALRCDPISGHVSLFWYQQALGQGPEFLTYFQNEAQLDKSGLPSDRFFAERPEGSVSTLKIQRTQQEDSAVYLCASSLAGTAEAFFGQGTRLTVV.

This clonotype was picked up a small number of times. The CDR3 spells CASISRPGQGRTEAFF. In DNA, the CDR3 is TGTGCCAGCATCTCCCGACCGGGACAGGGGCGTACTGAAGCTTTCTTT. The chain combines TRBV28 with TRBJ1-1; TRBD1 aligns across 10 bases. The CDR3 runs 16 residues. The J segment lost 5 bases and the V segment lost 7 bases, leaving 13 bases of the junction unmatched. Germline V gene sequence: CDR1 MDHEN, CDR2 SYDVKM.

The chain is built from TRBV29-1 and TRBJ2-2, with a weak D call TRBD2 (6 bases). The CDR3 is 16 residues long. V dropped 6 bases and J dropped 0 bases, with 17 bases sitting between them. Germline V gene data show CDR1 as SQVTM and CDR2 as ANQGSEA. The CDR3 loop reads CSVQTGAGSNTGELFF. CDR3 coding DNA: TGCAGCGTCCAAACGGGAGCAGGTTCGAACACCGGGGAGCTGTTTTTT.

V is TRBV11-2 and J is TRBJ2-1; D is uncertain. This CDR3 is 13 amino acids long. V dropped 2 bases and J dropped 4 bases, with 6 bases sitting between them. Germline CDR1 reads SGHAT; CDR2 reads FQNNGV. The CDR3 DNA is TGTGCCAGCAGCTTACTTAGGTACAATGAGCAGTTCTTC. It specifies CASSLLRYNEQFF.

The chain has TRBV2 and TRBJ1-2; D is uncertain. Germline loops: CDR1 SNHLY, CDR2 FYNNEI. Trimming stripped 4 bases from V and 8 bases from J, with 20 bases between. CDR3 length: 15 residues. Here the CDR3 DNA reads TGTGCCAGCAGTGGGGCACAGCCCGGCCGTGAGGGCTACACCTTC. Protein product: CASSGAQPGREGYTF.